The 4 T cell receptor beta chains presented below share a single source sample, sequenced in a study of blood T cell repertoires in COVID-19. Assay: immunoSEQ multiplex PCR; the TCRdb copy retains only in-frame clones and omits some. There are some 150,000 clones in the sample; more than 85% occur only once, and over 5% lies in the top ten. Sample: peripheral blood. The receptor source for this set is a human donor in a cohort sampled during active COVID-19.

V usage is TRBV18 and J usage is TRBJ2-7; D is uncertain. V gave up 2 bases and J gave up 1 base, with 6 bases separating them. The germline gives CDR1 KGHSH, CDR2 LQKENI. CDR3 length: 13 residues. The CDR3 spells CASSPDISYEQYF. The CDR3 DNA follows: TGTGCCAGCTCACCAGACATTTCCTACGAGCAGTACTTC.

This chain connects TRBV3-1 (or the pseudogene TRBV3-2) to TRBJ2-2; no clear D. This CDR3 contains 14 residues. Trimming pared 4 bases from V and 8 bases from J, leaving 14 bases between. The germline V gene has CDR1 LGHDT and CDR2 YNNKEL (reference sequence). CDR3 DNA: TGTGCCAGCAGCCGCCAGCGAGTAACTGGGGAGCTGTTTTTT. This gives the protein CASSRQRVTGELFF.

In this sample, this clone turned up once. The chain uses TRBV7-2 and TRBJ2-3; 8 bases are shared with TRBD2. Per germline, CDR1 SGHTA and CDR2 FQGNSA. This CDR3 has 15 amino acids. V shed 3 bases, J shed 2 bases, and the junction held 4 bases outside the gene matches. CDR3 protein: CASSFGGELTDTQYF. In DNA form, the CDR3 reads TGTGCCAGCAGCTTCGGGGGGGAACTCACAGATACGCAGTATTTT. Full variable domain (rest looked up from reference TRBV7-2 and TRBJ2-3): GAGVSQSPSNKVTEKGKDVELRCDPISGHTALYWYRQSLGQGLEFLIYFQGNSAPDKSGLPSDRFSAERTGGSVSTLTIQRTQQEDSAVYLCASSFGGELTDTQYFGPGTRLTVL.

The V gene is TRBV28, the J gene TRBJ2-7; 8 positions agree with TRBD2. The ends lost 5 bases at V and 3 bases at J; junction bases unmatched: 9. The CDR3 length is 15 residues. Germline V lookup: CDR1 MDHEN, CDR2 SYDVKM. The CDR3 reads CASSPELAGLYEQYF. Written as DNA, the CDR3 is TGTGCCAGCAGTCCCGAGCTAGCGGGTCTCTACGAGCAGTACTTC.